This T cell receptor beta chain came from a study of shared clonotypes between healthy human individuals. The protocol was immunoSEQ multiplex PCR, while the TCRdb copy is restricted to in-frame clones and leaves out a portion. The sample has about 2.3 million clones; 85% to 95% are singletons. Trimming took 4 bases from V and 6 from J, leaving 13 bases between them. The CDR3 is 13 residues long. The V gene's germline CDR1 is PRHDT and CDR2 FYEKMQ (reference sequence). Worth noting for this clone: Its specificity is unknown.

General study points: An anticipated effect of sequencing depth on clonotype sharing among donors was recognized. Estimated clonotype richness was generally higher in naive than memory subsets. In several donors, approximately 5% of naive CD4 clonotypes appeared in common.

The origin of this receptor is a man aged 18 to 30 in good health. Some clones in this sample may be carry-over from other donors' samples. The sample was naive CD4+ T cells from PBMCs. As for subset: CD45RA+ positively selected. The genes are TRBV13 and TRBJ2-7, with a weak D call TRBD1 (6 bases). The CDR3 sequence is CASSSDRSLEQYF. The CDR3 DNA reads TGTGCCAGCAGCTCCGACAGGTCCCTCGAGCAGTACTTC.